A single T cell receptor beta chain is shown here with its context. The CDR3 is 15 amino acids. J gave up 3 bases and V 6 bases, and 9 bases lay outside the gene matches. CDR1 and CDR2 from the germline V gene are MNHEY and SVGAGI. This entry belongs to a study of T cell changes during pregnancy in multiple sclerosis. TCRdb's copy holds only in-frame clones and misses some; the assay was immunoSEQ multiplex PCR. The sample lists approximately 94,000 clones; 92% were seen once. The receptor was derived from a female donor with multiple sclerosis, enrolled in a pregnancy study. V gene TRBV6-5 combines with J gene TRBJ1-1, with 8 bases matching TRBD1. The starting material was peripheral blood, obtained after pregnancy. The DNA of the CDR3 is TGTGCCAGCAGCCGTCGACAGGGGCTCCACACTGAAGCTTTCTTT. It encodes CASSRRQGLHTEAFF.